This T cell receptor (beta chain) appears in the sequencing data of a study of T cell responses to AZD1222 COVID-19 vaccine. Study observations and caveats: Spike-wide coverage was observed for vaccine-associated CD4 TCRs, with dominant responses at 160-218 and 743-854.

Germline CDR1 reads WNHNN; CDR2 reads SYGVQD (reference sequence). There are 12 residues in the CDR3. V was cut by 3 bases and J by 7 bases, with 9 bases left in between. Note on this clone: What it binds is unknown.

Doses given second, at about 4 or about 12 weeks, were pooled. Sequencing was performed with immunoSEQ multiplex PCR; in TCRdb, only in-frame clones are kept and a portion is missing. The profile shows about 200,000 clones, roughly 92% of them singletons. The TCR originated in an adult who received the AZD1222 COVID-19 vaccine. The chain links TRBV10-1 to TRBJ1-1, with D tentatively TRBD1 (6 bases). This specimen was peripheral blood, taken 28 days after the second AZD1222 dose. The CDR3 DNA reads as TGCGCCAGCAGTGATCAGGACAGTGAAGCTTTCTTT. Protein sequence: CASSDQDSEAFF.